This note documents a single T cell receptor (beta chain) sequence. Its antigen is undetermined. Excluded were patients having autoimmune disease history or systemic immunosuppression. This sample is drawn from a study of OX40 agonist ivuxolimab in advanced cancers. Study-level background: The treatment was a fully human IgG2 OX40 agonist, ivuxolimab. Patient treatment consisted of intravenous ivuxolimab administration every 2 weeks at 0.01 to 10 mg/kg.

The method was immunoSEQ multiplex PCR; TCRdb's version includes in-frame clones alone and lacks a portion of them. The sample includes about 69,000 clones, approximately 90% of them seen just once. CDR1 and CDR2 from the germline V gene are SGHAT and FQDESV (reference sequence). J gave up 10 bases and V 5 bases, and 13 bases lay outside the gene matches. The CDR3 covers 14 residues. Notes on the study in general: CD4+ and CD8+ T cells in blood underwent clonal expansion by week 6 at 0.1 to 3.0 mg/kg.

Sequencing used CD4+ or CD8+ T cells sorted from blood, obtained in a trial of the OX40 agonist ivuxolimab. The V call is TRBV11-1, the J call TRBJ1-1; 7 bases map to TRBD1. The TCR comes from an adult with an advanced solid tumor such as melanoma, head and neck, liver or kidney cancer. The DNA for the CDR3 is TGTGCCAGCAGCCTGAATAACAGGGGTAGTGGAGCTTTCTTT. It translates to CASSLNNRGSGAFF. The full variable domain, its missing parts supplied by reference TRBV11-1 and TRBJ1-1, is EAEVAQSPRYKITEKSQAVAFWCDPISGHATLYWYRQILGQGPELLVQFQDESVVDDSQLPKDRFSAERLKGVDSTLKIQPAELGDSAMYLCASSLNNRGSGAFFGQGTRLTVV.